A single sample is the source of the 6 T cell receptor beta chains below, sequenced in a study of T-cell reconstitution after alpha-beta-depleted transplantation in children (dated by TCRdb to the mid-2010s). Reading the label with the study, this specimen's time point is: day 60 (about 2 months) after transplantation. The treatment or condition label for this specimen denotes: allogeneic hematopoietic cell transplantation with graft depleted of TCRalphabeta T cells and CD19 B cells. Library generation was performed with PCR. TCRdb names Illumina HiSeq 2500 as the instrument used. Molecular barcoding was employed in the preparation of TCR libraries, with unique molecular identifiers being used to normalize TCRbeta repertoire quantification. Starting from the raw public reads, TCRdb applied fastp trimming at Q25, assembled clones with MiXCR and retained in-frame beta chains. Every entry covers one CDR3 protein and lists the most common genes and DNA from its rows. The sample table holds more than 85,000 distinct CDR3 sequences, of which around 6.1% were seen once. The top ten hold 6.1% of the sample.

Here the sequenced sample was PBMCs, mostly from graft donor cells, taken 60 days after TCRalphabeta/CD19-depleted stem cell transplant. These receptors originate from a female patient between 2 and 15 years old who had a stem cell transplant for Fanconi anemia, so the T cells may come from the graft donor.

This clonotype appeared many times. The chain employs TRBV7-8 and TRBJ2-7; D not resolved. Trimming shortened V by 7 bases and J by 2 bases, and 15 bases separated the two germline ends. The CDR3 is 14 residues long. In germline, CDR1 is SGHVS, CDR2 FQNEAQ. This CDR3 reads CASTSRSGAYEQYF. The CDR3 DNA is TGTGCCAGCACCTCCAGGTCCGGCGCCTACGAGCAGTACTTC.

This clonotype was seen ten or more times. The J gene is TRBJ2-7, the V gene TRBV10-3; no definite D call. Between the trimmed V and J ends, which lost 4 bases and 2 bases, there was a span of 12 bases. The CDR3 is 14 residues long. CDR1 is ENHRY, CDR2 SYGVKD, per germline. CDR3 in DNA: TGTGCCATCAGTGGGCACCAACCTCCCTACGAGCAGTACTTC. Residues: CAISGHQPPYEQYF.

J is TRBJ1-1 and V is TRBV5-1, with 7 positions matching TRBD1. J lost 4 bases, V lost 4 bases, and 4 bases had no gene match. CDR3 length equals 13 residues. Germline V lookup: CDR1 SGHRS, CDR2 YFSETQ. The CDR3 coding sequence is TGCGCCAGCAGCCCGGGACAGTTCACTGAAGCTTTCTTT. It codes for CASSPGQFTEAFF.

This clonotype occurred many times. V gene TRBV20-1 combines with J gene TRBJ2-7; D tentatively reads TRBD1 or TRBD2 (5 bases each). V gave up 2 bases and J gave up 2 bases, with 16 bases separating them. The length of the CDR3 is 15 residues. Germline V gives CDR1 DFQATT, CDR2 SNEGSKA (reference sequence). CDR3 sequence (DNA): TGCAGTGCTAGACAAAGCCAGGGAGTACCCTACGAGCAGTACTTC. This sequence encodes CSARQSQGVPYEQYF.

V usage is TRBV6-1 and J usage is TRBJ1-5, with TRBD1 matching 9 bases. The CDR3 covers 15 residues. Germline V gene lookup returns CDR1 MNHNS and CDR2 SASEGT. With 7 bases clipped from V and 8 bases from J, the junction kept 12 bases outside the gene matches. CDR3 nucleotides: TGTGCCAGCACCCACTGGGGACAGGGCTATGAGCCCCAGCATTTT. Translated, it gives CASTHWGQGYEPQHF.

This clonotype was counted many times. The chain uses TRBV9 and TRBJ2-1; D is ambiguous. The V gene's germline CDR1 is SGDLS and CDR2 YYNGEE. V lost 3 bases to trimming and J lost 7 bases, with 5 bases between them. This CDR3 spans 11 amino acids. The CDR3 DNA sequence: TGTGCCAGCAGCGGGAGTAATGAGCAGTTCTTC. Encoded protein: CASSGSNEQFF.